Presented here are 7 T cell receptor beta chains from one specimen sequenced in a study of blood T cell repertoires in COVID-19. Here immunoSEQ multiplex PCR was the method, and the copy in TCRdb shows in-frame clones only, minus some. The data contain around 130,000 clones, around 80% of them singletons. The sample comprised PBMCs or T cells enriched from blood (not recorded which). The source of these receptors is a man aged 35-49 years with acute COVID-19.

The V and J genes are TRBV29-1 and TRBJ1-3; a weak D match, TRBD1 (5 bases). Germline CDR1 and CDR2: SQVTM and ANQGSEA. V gave up 6 bases and J gave up 3 bases, with 12 bases separating them. This CDR3 has 13 amino acids. The CDR3, as DNA: TGCAGCGTGCGGCGTACAGGTGGAAACACCATATATTTT. As protein: CSVRRTGGNTIYF.

The V and J genes are TRBV6-5 and TRBJ1-2; tentative D call: TRBD1 (6 bases). The ends were cut back, 2 bases at V and 1 base at J, with 11 bases in the middle. The V gene's germline CDR1 is MNHEY and CDR2 SVGAGI. This CDR3 has 15 residues. The CDR3 loop is CASSYGSGVNYGYTF. The CDR3 DNA is TGTGCCAGCAGTTACGGGTCAGGGGTTAACTATGGCTACACCTTC.

This clone appeared a few times. The chain recombines TRBV19 with TRBJ1-2; 7 bases line up with TRBD1. The germline V gene has CDR1 LNHDA and CDR2 SQIVND (reference sequence). The CDR3 covers 13 residues. The trim removed 5 bases at V and 3 bases at J, leaving 3 bases unmatched. The chain's CDR3 is CASSRQGDYGYTF. In nucleotides, the CDR3 is TGTGCCAGTAGTCGACAGGGCGACTATGGCTACACCTTC. The full variable domain, rest sourced from reference TRBV19 and TRBJ1-2, is DGGITQSPKYLFRKEGQNVTLSCEQNLNHDAMYWYRQDPGQGLRLIYYSQIVNDFQKGDIAEGYSVSREKKESFPLTVTSAQKNPTAFYLCASSRQGDYGYTFGSGTRLTVV.

This chain uses TRBV5-1 with TRBJ2-2; no clear D. The CDR3 is 14 residues long. The V end lost 0 bases, the J end lost 3 bases, and 6 bases lay between the germline ends. Per the germline V gene, CDR1 is SGHRS and CDR2 is YFSETQ. CDR3 in DNA: TGCGCCAGCAGCTTGGTCCCCGACACCGGGGAGCTGTTTTTT. This gives the protein CASSLVPDTGELFF. The variable domain in full, completed from reference TRBV5-1 and TRBJ2-2, reads KAGVTQTPRYLIKTRGQQVTLSCSPISGHRSVSWYQQTPGQGLQFLFEYFSETQRNKGNFPGRFSGRQFSNSRSEMNVSTLELGDSALYLCASSLVPDTGELFFGEGSRLTVL.

This chain joins TRBV5-1 and TRBJ1-2; weak D call: TRBD1 (5 bases). The CDR3 has 14 residues. Looked up from germline, CDR1 is SGHRS and CDR2 is YFSETQ. Trimming took off 0 bases at V and 8 bases at J, with 14 bases between the two ends. The chain's CDR3 is CASSLESAGKGYTF. DNA for the CDR3: TGCGCCAGCAGCTTGGAGTCAGCAGGGAAAGGCTACACCTTC.

The chain carries TRBV30 and TRBJ2-3; perhaps TRBD2 as D (5 bases). The CDR3 has 15 amino acids. Germline V gives CDR1 GTSNPN, CDR2 SVGIG (reference sequence). The V and J ends lost 4 bases and 0 bases respectively, with 14 bases between them. The CDR3 DNA reads TGTGCCTGGATCCCCCCCCCGGGAAGCACAGATACGCAGTATTTT. This translates into CAWIPPPGSTDTQYF.

Turning to this clone: Relative to the germline gene, one junction end is altered; a read error may explain this. J is TRBJ1-2 and V is TRBV5-5, with D possibly being TRBD1 (5 bases). CDR3 size: 14 residues. Germline V lookup: CDR1 SGHKS, CDR2 YYEKEE (reference sequence). This CDR3 reads CASTLGPVDYGYTF. The CDR3 nucleotides are TGTGCCAGCACCTTGGGGCCTGTGGACTATGGCTACACCTTC. The whole variable domain, filled in from reference TRBV5-5 and TRBJ1-2, reads DAGVTQSPTHLIKTRGQQVTLRCSPISGHKSVSWYQQVLGQGPQFIFQYYEKEERGRGNFPDRFSARQFPNYSSELNVNALLLGDSALYLCASTLGPVDYGYTFGSGTRLTVV.